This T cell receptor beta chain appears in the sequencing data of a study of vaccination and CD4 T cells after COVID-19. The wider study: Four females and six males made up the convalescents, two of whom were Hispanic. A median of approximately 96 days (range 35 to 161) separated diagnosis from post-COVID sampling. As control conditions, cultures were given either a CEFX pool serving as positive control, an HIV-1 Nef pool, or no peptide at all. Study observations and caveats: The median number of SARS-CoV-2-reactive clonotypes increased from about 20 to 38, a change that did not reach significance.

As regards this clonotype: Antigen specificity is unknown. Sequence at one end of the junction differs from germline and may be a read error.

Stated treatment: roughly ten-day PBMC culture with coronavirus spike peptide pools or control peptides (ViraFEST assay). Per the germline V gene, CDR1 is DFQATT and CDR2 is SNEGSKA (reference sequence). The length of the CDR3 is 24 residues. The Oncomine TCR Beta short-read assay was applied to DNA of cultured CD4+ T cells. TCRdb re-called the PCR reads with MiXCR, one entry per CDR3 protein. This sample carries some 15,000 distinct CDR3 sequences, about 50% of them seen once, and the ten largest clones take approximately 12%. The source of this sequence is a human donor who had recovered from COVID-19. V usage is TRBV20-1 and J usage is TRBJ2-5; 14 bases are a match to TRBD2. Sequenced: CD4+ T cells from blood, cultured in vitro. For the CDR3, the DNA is TGCGGTGCTAGAGCCCCCCGTTTTTGGGTCGAAGGGACTAGCGGGAGTTTTTTCCAAGAGACCCAGTACTTC. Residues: CGARAPRFWVEGTSGSFFQETQYF.